The source of this T cell receptor (beta chain) is a study of technical replicates of blood from a handful of donors. The assay was immunoSEQ multiplex PCR, and TCRdb's table has in-frame clones only and misses some. The table lists under 85,000 clones, approximately 94% of them singletons. Germline lookup yields CDR1 SGHNT and CDR2 YYREEE (reference sequence). The CDR3 loop spans 16 amino acids. V was shortened by 1 base and J by 3 bases, with 16 bases between the two germline ends. The V and J genes are TRBV5-4 and TRBJ1-1, with D maybe TRBD1 (6 bases). The sequenced sample consisted of T cells isolated from PBMCs. This receptor was obtained from a human donor in good health. CDR3 DNA: TGTGCCAGCAGCTTGACAGGGAAAGGCATAGACACTGAAGCTTTCTTT. Protein: CASSLTGKGIDTEAFF. Full variable domain (outside the CDR3, taken from reference TRBV5-4 and TRBJ1-1): ETGVTQSPTHLIKTRGQQVTLRCSSQSGHNTVSWYQQALGQGPQFIFQYYREEENGRGNFPPRFSGLQFPNYSSELNVNALELDDSALYLCASSLTGKGIDTEAFFGQGTRLTVV.